This T cell receptor beta chain was documented in a study of shared clonotypes between healthy human individuals. Germline CDR1 is SNHLY and CDR2 is FYNNEI. V shed 7 bases and J shed 6 bases, with 20 bases lying between them. This CDR3 region has 15 residues. Generated by immunoSEQ multiplex PCR, the TCRdb table keeps only in-frame clones and is missing some. Among roughly 2.2 million clones listed, approximately 93% were seen once. The rearrangement joins TRBV2 to TRBJ2-3; D possibly uses TRBD1 or TRBD2 (7 bases each). The TCR sequence derives from a man aged 18 to 29 in good health. Some clones in this sample may be carry-over from other donors' samples. Sample: naive CD4+ T cells from PBMCs. The sample's subset: CD45RA+ positively selected. Written as DNA, the CDR3 is TGTGCCAGCACCGCCCAGGGGGGGAAGGGGGATACGCAGTATTTT. Translating it yields CASTAQGGKGDTQYF.